This is a list of T cell receptor beta chains from one sample in a study of blood T cell repertoires in COVID-19. Method: immunoSEQ multiplex PCR; TCRdb's copy keeps in-frame clones and lacks some. The sample shows 35,000 to 50,000 clones, 80% to 90% of them seen only once. Sequencing was carried out using peripheral blood. The origin of the receptors is a woman aged 40 to 49 with acute or convalescent COVID-19. The CDR3 runs from the conserved cysteine through the conserved F or W. The order of the fields is V gene, D gene, clone size, J gene, CDR3 protein, CDR3 DNA. D genes are given only for firm matches. Rows give clone size only sometimes, using once, few, many, or a class for an expanded clone.

v_call: TRBV5-1
d_call: .
clone_size: .
j_call: TRBJ2-7
cdr3_aa: CASSPRTASPYEQYF
cdr3_nt: TGCGCCAGCAGCCCTAGGACAGCGTCTCCCTACGAGCAGTACTTC

v_call: TRBV3-1/TRBV3-2
d_call: .
clone_size: .
j_call: TRBJ1-2
cdr3_aa: CASSQEYPAPHMVRGLRRGYTF
cdr3_nt: TGTGCCAGCAGCCAAGAGTACCCGGCCCCGCATATGGTTCGGGGACTGAGGCGCGGCTACACCTTC

v_call: TRBV24-1
d_call: TRBD2
clone_size: once
j_call: TRBJ2-5
cdr3_aa: CATSDLTSGGKETQYF
cdr3_nt: TGTGCCACCAGTGATTTGACTAGCGGGGGGAAAGAGACCCAGTACTTC

v_call: TRBV19
d_call: TRBD1
clone_size: .
j_call: TRBJ2-5
cdr3_aa: CASTRRTGEVETQYF
cdr3_nt: TGTGCCAGTACCCGAAGGACAGGGGAGGTTGAGACCCAGTACTTC

v_call: TRBV19
d_call: TRBD2
clone_size: .
j_call: TRBJ2-7
cdr3_aa: CASRSGRYLDEQYF
cdr3_nt: TGTGCCAGTAGAAGCGGGAGGTACCTAGACGAGCAGTACTTC

v_call: TRBV7-6
d_call: TRBD2
clone_size: .
j_call: TRBJ2-1
cdr3_aa: CASSLVVPSGGYNEQFF
cdr3_nt: TGTGCCAGCAGCTTAGTTGTGCCTAGCGGGGGGTACAATGAGCAGTTCTTC

v_call: TRBV10-3
d_call: TRBD1
clone_size: .
j_call: TRBJ2-3
cdr3_aa: CAISWGQIADTQYF
cdr3_nt: TGTGCCATCAGTTGGGGACAGATCGCAGATACGCAGTATTTT

v_call: TRBV19
d_call: TRBD2
clone_size: .
j_call: TRBJ2-3
cdr3_aa: CASSPQREQGTDTQYF
cdr3_nt: TGTGCCAGTAGTCCCCAGCGGGAGCAAGGAACAGATACGCAGTATTTT

v_call: TRBV7-9
d_call: .
clone_size: .
j_call: TRBJ1-2
cdr3_aa: CASSLVEDRPTF
cdr3_nt: TGTGCCAGCAGCTTAGTTGAAGACAGGCCAACCTTC

v_call: TRBV28
d_call: .
clone_size: .
j_call: TRBJ2-2
cdr3_aa: CASSSVGANTGELFF
cdr3_nt: TGTGCCAGCAGTTCGGTAGGGGCCAACACCGGGGAGCTGTTTTTT

v_call: TRBV5-4
d_call: .
clone_size: .
j_call: TRBJ2-7
cdr3_aa: CASSLGRSSYEQYF
cdr3_nt: TGTGCCAGCAGCTTGGGTCGGAGCTCCTACGAGCAGTACTTC

v_call: TRBV24-1
d_call: TRBD1
clone_size: once
j_call: TRBJ2-3
cdr3_aa: CATSDSRQGRTDTQYF
cdr3_nt: TGTGCCACCAGTGATTCCCGACAGGGCCGCACAGATACGCAGTATTTT

v_call: TRBV6-6
d_call: TRBD1
clone_size: .
j_call: TRBJ1-1
cdr3_aa: CASSQGQGGAFF
cdr3_nt: TGTGCCAGCAGCCAAGGACAGGGTGGAGCTTTCTTT

v_call: TRBV6-5
d_call: .
clone_size: .
j_call: TRBJ1-1
cdr3_aa: CASSLGGLATEAFF
cdr3_nt: TGTGCCAGCAGCCTCGGAGGGTTGGCCACTGAAGCTTTCTTT

v_call: TRBV6-5
d_call: TRBD1
clone_size: .
j_call: TRBJ2-4
cdr3_aa: CASSTGDGTKNIQYF
cdr3_nt: TGTGCCAGCAGCACAGGGGACGGAACCAAAAACATTCAGTACTTC

v_call: TRBV2
d_call: .
clone_size: few
j_call: TRBJ1-4
cdr3_aa: CASSVNGATNEKLFF
cdr3_nt: TGTGCCAGCAGTGTTAACGGTGCAACTAATGAAAAACTGTTTTTT

v_call: TRBV28
d_call: TRBD1
clone_size: once
j_call: TRBJ1-4
cdr3_aa: CASTFTGAQNEKLFF
cdr3_nt: TGTGCCAGCACATTCACAGGGGCACAAAATGAAAAACTGTTTTTT

v_call: TRBV7-8
d_call: .
clone_size: few
j_call: TRBJ2-1
cdr3_aa: CASSRASGSTYNEQFF
cdr3_nt: TGTGCCAGCAGCCGAGCAAGCGGGTCCACCTACAATGAGCAGTTCTTC

v_call: TRBV3-1/TRBV3-2
d_call: .
clone_size: .
j_call: TRBJ2-1
cdr3_aa: CASSQERGQGYNEQFF
cdr3_nt: TGTGCCAGCAGCCAAGAACGCGGTCAGGGATACAATGAGCAGTTCTTC

v_call: TRBV27
d_call: .
clone_size: .
j_call: TRBJ2-7
cdr3_aa: CASSPRSSYEQYF
cdr3_nt: TGTGCCAGCAGCCCAAGGAGCTCCTACGAGCAGTACTTC

v_call: TRBV10-2
d_call: .
clone_size: once
j_call: TRBJ2-3
cdr3_aa: CASSDVFPDTQYF
cdr3_nt: TGCGCCAGCAGTGACGTTTTTCCAGATACGCAGTATTTT

v_call: TRBV13
d_call: TRBD2
clone_size: .
j_call: TRBJ2-3
cdr3_aa: CASSLAGGSTDTQYF
cdr3_nt: TGTGCCAGCAGCTTAGCGGGGGGATCCACAGATACGCAGTATTTT

v_call: TRBV6-5
d_call: TRBD2
clone_size: .
j_call: TRBJ2-7
cdr3_aa: CASSSEAGSYEQYF
cdr3_nt: TGTGCCAGCAGTTCTGAAGCGGGGTCTTACGAGCAGTACTTC

v_call: TRBV7-2
d_call: TRBD1
clone_size: .
j_call: TRBJ1-2
cdr3_aa: CASSRRTGDGYTF
cdr3_nt: TGTGCCAGCAGCCGCAGGACAGGGGATGGCTACACCTTC

v_call: TRBV23-1
d_call: .
clone_size: .
j_call: TRBJ2-4
cdr3_aa: CASSPHWWAKNIQYF
cdr3_nt: TGCGCCAGCAGTCCTCACTGGTGGGCCAAAAACATTCAGTACTTC

v_call: TRBV6-2/TRBV6-3
d_call: TRBD1
clone_size: .
j_call: TRBJ2-7
cdr3_aa: CASSFSGTGGYEQYF
cdr3_nt: TGTGCCAGCAGTTTTTCCGGGACAGGGGGGTACGAGCAGTACTTC

v_call: TRBV2
d_call: TRBD1
clone_size: .
j_call: TRBJ1-6
cdr3_aa: CASSDMGTGREFHF
cdr3_nt: TGTGCCAGCAGCGACATGGGGACAGGGAGGGAGTTCCACTTT

v_call: TRBV10-1
d_call: .
clone_size: .
j_call: TRBJ2-7
cdr3_aa: CASSPTGREQYF
cdr3_nt: TGCGCCAGCAGTCCGACAGGTCGCGAGCAGTACTTC

v_call: TRBV28
d_call: .
clone_size: .
j_call: TRBJ2-5
cdr3_aa: CASRTFKRTESQETQYF
cdr3_nt: TGTGCCAGCAGGACCTTCAAACGGACAGAGAGTCAAGAGACCCAGTACTTC

v_call: TRBV7-9
d_call: TRBD1
clone_size: .
j_call: TRBJ1-5
cdr3_aa: CASSQGGQPQHF
cdr3_nt: TGTGCCAGCAGCCAGGGGGGTCAGCCCCAGCATTTT

v_call: TRBV9
d_call: .
clone_size: .
j_call: TRBJ2-3
cdr3_aa: CASSVSVTQYF
cdr3_nt: TGTGCCAGCAGCGTTAGTGTTACGCAGTATTTT

v_call: TRBV6-2/TRBV6-3
d_call: .
clone_size: .
j_call: TRBJ1-3
cdr3_aa: CASSYVLPGRNTIYF
cdr3_nt: TGTGCCAGCAGTTACGTTCTACCCGGGAGAAACACCATATATTTT

v_call: TRBV28
d_call: .
clone_size: few
j_call: TRBJ2-3
cdr3_aa: CASSLWTPDQGSDTQYF
cdr3_nt: TGTGCCAGCAGTTTATGGACCCCCGACCAGGGGTCAGATACGCAGTATTTT

v_call: TRBV5-1
d_call: TRBD2
clone_size: .
j_call: TRBJ2-5
cdr3_aa: CASSREPSGGGETQYF
cdr3_nt: TGCGCCAGCAGCCGAGAGCCTAGCGGGGGAGGCGAGACCCAGTACTTC

v_call: TRBV7-2
d_call: TRBD1
clone_size: .
j_call: TRBJ2-7
cdr3_aa: CASSSLTGAFEQYF
cdr3_nt: TGTGCCAGCAGCTCCCTGACAGGGGCCTTCGAGCAGTACTTC

v_call: TRBV3-1/TRBV3-2
d_call: .
clone_size: .
j_call: TRBJ1-6
cdr3_aa: CASSPVIEVSYNSPLHF
cdr3_nt: TGTGCCAGCAGCCCTGTTATAGAGGTCTCTTATAATTCACCCCTCCACTTT

v_call: TRBV27
d_call: TRBD2
clone_size: .
j_call: TRBJ2-2
cdr3_aa: CASRRTSSTGELFF
cdr3_nt: TGTGCCAGCAGGAGGACTAGTTCTACCGGGGAGCTGTTTTTT

v_call: TRBV6-6
d_call: TRBD2
clone_size: .
j_call: TRBJ2-5
cdr3_aa: CARKLAGGPETQYF
cdr3_nt: TGTGCCAGGAAACTAGCGGGAGGGCCGGAGACCCAGTACTTC

v_call: TRBV28
d_call: .
clone_size: .
j_call: TRBJ1-3
cdr3_aa: CASSAQRENTIYF
cdr3_nt: TGTGCCAGCAGTGCCCAACGGGAAAACACCATATATTTT

v_call: TRBV2
d_call: TRBD1
clone_size: .
j_call: TRBJ1-1
cdr3_aa: CASTKTDRVNTEAFF
cdr3_nt: TGTGCCAGCACGAAGACGGACAGGGTAAACACTGAAGCTTTCTTT

v_call: TRBV5-4
d_call: .
clone_size: .
j_call: TRBJ1-1
cdr3_aa: CASRQPGADTEAFF
cdr3_nt: TGTGCCAGCAGACAACCAGGGGCCGACACTGAAGCTTTCTTT

v_call: TRBV25-1
d_call: .
clone_size: .
j_call: TRBJ2-3
cdr3_aa: CASSDYGLGAGVADTQYF
cdr3_nt: TGTGCCAGCAGTGATTACGGGCTCGGCGCAGGGGTGGCAGATACGCAGTATTTT

v_call: TRBV4-3
d_call: .
clone_size: .
j_call: TRBJ2-2
cdr3_aa: CASSQSRLVTGELFF
cdr3_nt: TGCGCCAGCAGCCAATCTCGACTGGTCACCGGGGAGCTGTTTTTT

v_call: TRBV19
d_call: .
clone_size: .
j_call: TRBJ1-5
cdr3_aa: CASRVGSGGQPQHF
cdr3_nt: TGTGCCAGTAGGGTCGGCTCCGGGGGTCAGCCCCAGCATTTT